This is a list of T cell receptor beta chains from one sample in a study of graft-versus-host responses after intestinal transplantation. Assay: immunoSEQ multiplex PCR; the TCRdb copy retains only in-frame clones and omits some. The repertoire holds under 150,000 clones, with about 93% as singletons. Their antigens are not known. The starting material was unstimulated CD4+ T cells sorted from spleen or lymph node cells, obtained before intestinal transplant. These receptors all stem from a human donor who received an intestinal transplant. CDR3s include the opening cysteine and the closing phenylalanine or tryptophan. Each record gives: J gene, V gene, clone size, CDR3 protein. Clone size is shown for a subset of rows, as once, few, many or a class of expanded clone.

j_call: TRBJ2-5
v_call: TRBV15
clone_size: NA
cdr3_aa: CATSRVRERRETQYF

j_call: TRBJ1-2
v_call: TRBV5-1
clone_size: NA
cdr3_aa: CASSFELNYGYTF

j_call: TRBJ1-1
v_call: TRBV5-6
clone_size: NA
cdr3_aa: CASSLRVGWSTEAFF

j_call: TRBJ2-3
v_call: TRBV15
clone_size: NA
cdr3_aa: CATSRGTTTDTQYF

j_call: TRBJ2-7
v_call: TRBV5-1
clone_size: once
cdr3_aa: CASSLEAGASYEQYF

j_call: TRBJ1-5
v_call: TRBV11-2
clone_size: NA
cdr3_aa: CASSPQGYYSNQPQHF

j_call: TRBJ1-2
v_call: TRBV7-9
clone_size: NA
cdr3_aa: CASSRYYGYTF

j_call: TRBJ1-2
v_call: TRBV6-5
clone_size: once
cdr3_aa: CASTRLGQIYGYTF

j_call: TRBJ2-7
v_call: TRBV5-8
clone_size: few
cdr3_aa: CASSLVKGREKYF

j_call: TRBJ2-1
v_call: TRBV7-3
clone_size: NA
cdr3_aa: CASSLEPSRYNEQFF

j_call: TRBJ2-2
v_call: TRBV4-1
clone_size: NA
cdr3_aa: CASSQPITRGNTGELFF

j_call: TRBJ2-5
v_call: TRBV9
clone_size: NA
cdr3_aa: CASSLTSGRVRETQYF

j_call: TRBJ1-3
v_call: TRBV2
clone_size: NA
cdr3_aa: CASRGSVRSGNTIYF

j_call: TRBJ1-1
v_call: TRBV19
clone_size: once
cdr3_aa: CASSIDRGPTTEAFF

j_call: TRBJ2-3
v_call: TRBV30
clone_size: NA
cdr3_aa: CAWSPNRDTQYF

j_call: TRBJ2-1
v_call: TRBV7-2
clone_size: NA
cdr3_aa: CASSLRRSSAWRFF

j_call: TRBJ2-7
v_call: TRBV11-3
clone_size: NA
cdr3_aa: CASSLGLVVVSYEQYF

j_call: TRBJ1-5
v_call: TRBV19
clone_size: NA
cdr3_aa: CASTGTAGQPQHF

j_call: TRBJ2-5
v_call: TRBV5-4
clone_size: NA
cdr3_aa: CASSSGLAALQETQYF

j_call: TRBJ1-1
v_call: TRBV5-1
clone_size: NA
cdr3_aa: CASSFGQKNTEAFF

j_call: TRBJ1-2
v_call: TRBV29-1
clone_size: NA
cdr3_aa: CSVEDLGRSNYGYTF

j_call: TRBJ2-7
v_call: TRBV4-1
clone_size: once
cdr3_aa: CASSQDLGTGAYEQYF

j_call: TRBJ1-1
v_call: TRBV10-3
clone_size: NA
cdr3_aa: CATSGTGGARNTEAFF